These T cell receptor beta chains were read from a single sample in a study of blood T cell repertoires in COVID-19. This table comes from immunoSEQ multiplex PCR, and its TCRdb copy is limited to in-frame clones, with some not included. The data show 150,000 to 200,000 clones, more than 75% seen once. The sample consisted of peripheral blood. These receptors were taken from a human donor in a cohort sampled during active COVID-19. The CDR3 runs from the conserved cysteine through the conserved F or W. The order of the fields is clone size, CDR3 length, V gene, D gene, J gene, CDR3 DNA, CDR3 protein. D genes are given only for firm matches. Size tells how often a clone was seen (once, few, many) or the class of an expanded clone, and some rows leave it out.

size: once; length: 14; V: TRBV10-1; D: NA; J: TRBJ1-1; DNA: TGCGCCAGCAGTCCCGGGACATCGAACACTGAAGCTTTCTTT; CDR3: CASSPGTSNTEAFF
size: NA; length: 15; V: TRBV6-5; D: NA; J: TRBJ2-2; DNA: TGTGCCAGCAGTCTCGACACCACGAACACCGGGGAGCTGTTTTTT; CDR3: CASSLDTTNTGELFF
size: NA; length: 12; V: TRBV29-1; D: NA; J: TRBJ1-2; DNA: TGCAGCGTTGAAGGGCTGAACTATGGCTACACCTTC; CDR3: CSVEGLNYGYTF
size: once; length: 16; V: TRBV6-2/TRBV6-3; D: TRBD2; J: TRBJ2-1; DNA: TGTGCCAGCAGTCGACCCAGCGGGAGCAGGGACAATGAGCAGTTCTTC; CDR3: CASSRPSGSRDNEQFF
size: once; length: 16; V: TRBV5-1; D: TRBD2; J: TRBJ2-1; DNA: TGCGCCAGCAGCTCACCCGGGACTAGCGGGTACAATGAGCAGTTCTTC; CDR3: CASSSPGTSGYNEQFF
size: NA; length: 15; V: TRBV5-6; D: NA; J: TRBJ2-7; DNA: TGTGCCAGCAGCTTGCTGTTCAGGGACTCGTCTGAGCAGTACTTC; CDR3: CASSLLFRDSSEQYF
size: NA; length: 16; V: TRBV27; D: TRBD1; J: TRBJ1-2; DNA: TGTGCCAGCAGTTCCTACTACAGGGGTCAAAACTATGGCTACACCTTC; CDR3: CASSSYYRGQNYGYTF
size: NA; length: 13; V: TRBV2; D: NA; J: TRBJ2-5; DNA: TGTGCCAGCAGTGATCTGGGTCGGGGGACCCAGTACTTC; CDR3: CASSDLGRGTQYF
size: once; length: 13; V: TRBV24-1; D: NA; J: TRBJ1-1; DNA: TGTGCCACCGGCCTCCAGGGTAGGGGTGAAGCTTTCTTT; CDR3: CATGLQGRGEAFF
size: NA; length: 16; V: TRBV5-1; D: NA; J: TRBJ2-6; DNA: TGCGCCAGCAGCTTGGCCCCCAACTCTGGGGCCAACGTCCTGACTTTC; CDR3: CASSLAPNSGANVLTF
size: NA; length: 15; V: TRBV5-6; D: NA; J: TRBJ1-2; DNA: TGTGCCAGCAGCTTGGCGGGTGACAGTACTGCTGGCTACACCTTC; CDR3: CASSLAGDSTAGYTF
size: few; length: 17; V: TRBV19; D: TRBD1; J: TRBJ2-2; DNA: TGTGCCAGTACTCCCCAAGGGACAGGGAGGCTCGCCGGGGAGCTGTTTTTT; CDR3: CASTPQGTGRLAGELFF
size: NA; length: 13; V: TRBV21-1; D: NA; J: TRBJ1-1; DNA: TGTGCCAGAGAGACAGGGTCTCACACTGAAGCTTTCTTT; CDR3: CARETGSHTEAFF
size: NA; length: 16; V: TRBV4-3; D: TRBD2; J: TRBJ2-1; DNA: TGCGCCAGCAGCCTCAGACTAGCGGGGAACGACAATGAGCAGTTCTTC; CDR3: CASSLRLAGNDNEQFF
size: NA; length: 15; V: TRBV27; D: TRBD1; J: TRBJ2-7; DNA: TGTGCCAGCAGTTACACCGGGACAGGGACCTACGAGCAGTACTTC; CDR3: CASSYTGTGTYEQYF
size: NA; length: 14; V: TRBV2; D: TRBD1; J: TRBJ1-5; DNA: TGTGCCAGCAGTGCGACAGGGCAGAAACAGCCCCAGCATTTT; CDR3: CASSATGQKQPQHF
size: NA; length: 16; V: TRBV3-1/TRBV3-2; D: NA; J: TRBJ2-7; DNA: TGTGCCAGCAGCCAAGATGCCACACACCTTTTTTACGAGCAGTACTTC; CDR3: CASSQDATHLFYEQYF
size: NA; length: 13; V: TRBV5-1; D: NA; J: TRBJ2-5; DNA: TGCGCCAGCAGCTTGGCCCCGGGAGAGACCCAGTACTTC; CDR3: CASSLAPGETQYF
size: NA; length: 15; V: TRBV7-9; D: TRBD2; J: TRBJ2-1; DNA: TGTGCCAGCAGCACCCTAGCGGGAGGGTACAATGAGCAGTTCTTC; CDR3: CASSTLAGGYNEQFF
size: once; length: 14; V: TRBV11-2; D: NA; J: TRBJ2-1; DNA: TGTGCCAGCAGCCAGGAAGGCGTTCGCTATGAGCAGTTCTTC; CDR3: CASSQEGVRYEQFF
size: NA; length: 17; V: TRBV5-4; D: TRBD2; J: TRBJ2-3; DNA: TGTGCCAGCAGCTTGGATTGGGCTAGCGGGAGCGCAGATACGCAGTATTTT; CDR3: CASSLDWASGSADTQYF
size: NA; length: 18; V: TRBV4-1; D: TRBD1; J: TRBJ2-6; DNA: TGCGCCAGCAGCCAGTGGGACAGGGCGTTAACTGGGGCCAACGTCCTGACTTTC; CDR3: CASSQWDRALTGANVLTF
size: NA; length: 14; V: TRBV5-6; D: NA; J: TRBJ2-7; DNA: TGTGCCAGCAGCTCAGAGGATTTCCCCTACGAGCAGTACTTC; CDR3: CASSSEDFPYEQYF
size: few; length: 13; V: TRBV7-9; D: NA; J: TRBJ1-1; DNA: TGTGCCAGCAGCTTCGACTGGAACACTGAAGCTTTCTTT; CDR3: CASSFDWNTEAFF
size: NA; length: 18; V: TRBV6-1; D: TRBD2; J: TRBJ2-7; DNA: TGTGCCAGCAGTGAAGGCCCGACTAGCGGGAGACCCTCCTACGAGCAGTACTTC; CDR3: CASSEGPTSGRPSYEQYF
size: NA; length: 15; V: TRBV27; D: TRBD2; J: TRBJ2-3; DNA: TGTGCCAGCAGTTTAGCGGGAGGGCCTTGGGATACGCAGTATTTT; CDR3: CASSLAGGPWDTQYF
size: once; length: 13; V: TRBV5-4; D: TRBD1; J: TRBJ2-7; DNA: TGTGCCAGCGGGGGACAGGGGGCCTACGAGCAGTACTTC; CDR3: CASGGQGAYEQYF
size: NA; length: 13; V: TRBV7-9; D: NA; J: TRBJ1-3; DNA: TGTGCCAGCAGCTTAAATTCAGGCAGCACCATATATTTT; CDR3: CASSLNSGSTIYF
size: NA; length: 14; V: TRBV7-8; D: TRBD1; J: TRBJ1-2; DNA: TGTGCCAGCACCACCACAGGGGGCGCCGGTGGCTACACCTTC; CDR3: CASTTTGGAGGYTF
size: NA; length: 18; V: TRBV10-3; D: TRBD2; J: TRBJ2-4; DNA: TGTGCCATCAGCAGCGGGAGGGCCCCCAACCCGGCCAAAAACATTCAGTACTTC; CDR3: CAISSGRAPNPAKNIQYF
size: few; length: 13; V: TRBV5-1; D: NA; J: TRBJ1-6; DNA: TGCGCCAGCAGCTTGGAGGGGGATTCACCCCTCCACTTT; CDR3: CASSLEGDSPLHF
size: NA; length: 15; V: TRBV7-9; D: TRBD2; J: TRBJ2-7; DNA: TGTGCCAGCAGCTTAGCGGGACTACCTCCTGGCGAGCAGTACTTC; CDR3: CASSLAGLPPGEQYF
size: NA; length: 17; V: TRBV7-2; D: TRBD2; J: TRBJ2-1; DNA: TGTGCCAGCAGCCCCAGACTAGCGGTAGTCTCCTACAATGAGCAGTTCTTC; CDR3: CASSPRLAVVSYNEQFF
size: once; length: 14; V: TRBV28; D: NA; J: TRBJ2-7; DNA: TGTGCCAGCAGTTTTCCGGGGGACTCCTACGAGCAGTACTTC; CDR3: CASSFPGDSYEQYF
size: NA; length: 14; V: TRBV6-4; D: TRBD1; J: TRBJ2-3; DNA: TGTGCCAGCAGCGCCGGGACAGGCACAGATACGCAGTATTTT; CDR3: CASSAGTGTDTQYF
size: NA; length: 12; V: TRBV2; D: NA; J: TRBJ1-3; DNA: TGTGCCAGCAGTGAGTCGGGAAACACCATATATTTT; CDR3: CASSESGNTIYF